The entry that follows covers one T cell receptor (beta chain) sequence. The antigen remains undetermined. The sample originates from a study of Ad26.COV2.S vaccination and SARS-CoV-2 variants. Using immunoSEQ multiplex PCR, the repertoire was profiled, and TCRdb retains in-frame clones only, with some absent. The sample shows around 350,000 clones, about 92% of them seen only once. Germline lookup yields CDR1 DFQATT and CDR2 SNEGSKA (reference sequence). Deletions cut 6 bases from V and 1 base from J, with 7 bases between. The CDR3 loop spans 11 amino acids. Regarding the study as a whole: It is possible that the TCR breadth and depth analyses underestimated the total T cell responses. Once vaccination had occurred, spike-specific CD8+ and CD4+ T cell responses reportedly showed substantial breadth. Non-spike TCR breadth did not differ much between vaccine and placebo recipients.

The chain recombines TRBV20-1 with TRBJ2-7; D unclear. The sequencing used peripheral blood, collected after recovery from COVID-19. The TCR was taken from a human donor who had recovered from COVID-19. Here the CDR3 DNA reads TGCAGTGCATCTACTTCCTACGAGCAGTACTTC. Translated, it gives CSASTSYEQYF.